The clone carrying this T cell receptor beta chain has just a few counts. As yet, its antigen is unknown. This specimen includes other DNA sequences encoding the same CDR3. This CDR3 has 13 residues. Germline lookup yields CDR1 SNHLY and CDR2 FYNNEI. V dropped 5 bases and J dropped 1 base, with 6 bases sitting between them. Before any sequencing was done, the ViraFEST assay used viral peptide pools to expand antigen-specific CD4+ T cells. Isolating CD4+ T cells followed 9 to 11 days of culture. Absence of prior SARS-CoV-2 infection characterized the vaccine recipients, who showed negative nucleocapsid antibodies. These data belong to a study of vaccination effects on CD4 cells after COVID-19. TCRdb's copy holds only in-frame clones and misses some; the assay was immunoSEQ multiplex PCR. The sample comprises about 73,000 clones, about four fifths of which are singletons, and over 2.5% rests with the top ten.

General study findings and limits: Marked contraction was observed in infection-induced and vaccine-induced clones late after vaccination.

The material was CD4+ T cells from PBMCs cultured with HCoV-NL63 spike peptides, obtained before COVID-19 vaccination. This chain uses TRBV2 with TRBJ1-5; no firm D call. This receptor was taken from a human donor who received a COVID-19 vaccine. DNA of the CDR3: TGTGCCAGCAGTCGCGACAGCAATCAGCCCCAGCATTTT. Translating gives CASSRDSNQPQHF. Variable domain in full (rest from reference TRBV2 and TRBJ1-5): EPEVTQTPSHQVTQMGQEVILRCVPISNHLYFYWYRQILGQKVEFLVSFYNNEISEKSEIFDDQFSVERPDGSNFTLKIRSTKLEDSAMYFCASSRDSNQPQHFGDGTRLSIL.